This T cell receptor (beta chain) was retrieved from a study of T cell responses to AZD1222 COVID-19 vaccine. Produced via immunoSEQ multiplex PCR; TCRdb's table is partial and in-frame only. The table shows about 180,000 clones, with approximately 91% occurring only once. The input for sequencing was peripheral blood, taken 28 days after the second AZD1222 dose. The clonotype was recovered from an adult who received the AZD1222 COVID-19 vaccine.

CDR3 bases: TGTGCCAGCAGCCGTCACGGACAGGGGAATTCACCCCTCCACTTT. Translated: CASSRHGQGNSPLHF. The chain recombines TRBV7-9 with TRBJ1-6, with 9 bases lining up with TRBD1. The CDR3 covers 15 residues. Germline loops: CDR1 SEHNR, CDR2 FQNEAQ (reference sequence). Trimming removed 5 bases from V and 7 bases from J; junction bases left unmatched: 6.